The next 27 T cell receptor beta chains were all read from a single sample in a study of cytomegalovirus exposure and HLA in healthy donors. 13 Jbeta primers and 60 Vbeta primers were used for the PCR. The protocol was immunoSEQ multiplex PCR, while the TCRdb copy is restricted to in-frame clones and leaves out a portion. Of around 100,000 clones listed, about three quarters were seen once; the top ten hold under 5%. The sequencing input was PBMCs. These receptors all stem from a male donor in good health and CMV-seropositive.

This clone was found a few times. The CDR3 coding sequence is TGCGCCAGCAGTGAGTCGGACAGGAGGAACACTGAAGCTTTCTTT. It translates to CASSESDRRNTEAFF. The V call is TRBV10-2, the J call TRBJ1-1; 7 bases are a match to TRBD1. From germline, CDR1 is WSHSY and CDR2 SAAADI. This CDR3 contains 15 residues. After removal of 0 bases from V and 1 base from J, the junction contained 2 bases not matched to a gene.

For the CDR3, the DNA is TGTGCCAGCAGCCGGGCCCAGGGCAACTATGGCTACACCTTC. The encoded protein is CASSRAQGNYGYTF. This sequence joins TRBV5-6 and TRBJ1-2, with D possibly matching TRBD1 (5 bases). Trimming stripped 4 bases from V and 2 bases from J, with 12 bases between. Germline CDR1 SGHDT, CDR2 YYEEEE. The CDR3 contains 14 residues.

V usage is TRBV27 and J usage is TRBJ2-7; tentatively, D is TRBD1 (5 bases). With 4 bases removed from V and 4 bases from J, the gap between germline ends came to 17 bases. The CDR3 loop spans 15 amino acids. Looked up from germline, CDR1 is MNHEY and CDR2 is SMNVEV (reference sequence). The chain's CDR3 is CASSSPQVKKYEQYF. The CDR3 nucleotides read TGTGCCAGCAGTTCCCCACAGGTTAAGAAGTACGAGCAGTACTTC.

A few counts support this clone. The V gene is TRBV6-5, the J gene TRBJ2-1; 12 bases line up with TRBD2. V was pared by 0 bases and J by 3 bases, with 0 bases of the junction left unmatched. CDR1 is MNHEY and CDR2 is SVGAGI in the germline V gene. CDR3 size: 16 residues. CDR3 protein: CASSYSTSGSYNEQFF. As DNA, the CDR3 is TGTGCCAGCAGTTACTCGACTAGCGGGAGCTACAATGAGCAGTTCTTC.

DNA for the CDR3: TGTGCCAGCAGCCCACTGGACAGGGGAAACTATGGCTACACCTTC. Its protein product is CASSPLDRGNYGYTF. The chain combines TRBV6-5 with TRBJ1-2; 9 bases match TRBD1. V dropped 6 bases and J dropped 2; count of bases not matched to a gene: 7. The CDR3 contains 15 residues. Germline lookup yields CDR1 MNHEY and CDR2 SVGAGI.

The V and J genes are TRBV6-5 and TRBJ2-5; 9 bases line up with TRBD2. CDR1 is MNHEY, CDR2 SVGAGI, per germline. This CDR3 contains 15 residues. V was pared by 4 bases and J by 5 bases, with 8 bases of the junction left unmatched. CDR3 protein: CASSSGLALHETQYF. As DNA, the CDR3 is TGTGCCAGCAGTTCTGGACTAGCGCTCCATGAGACCCAGTACTTC.

This chain links TRBV27 with TRBJ1-1, with D possibly TRBD1 on 6 matching bases. Trimming pared 3 bases from V and 6 bases from J, leaving 35 bases between. Germline CDR1 reads MNHEY; CDR2 reads SMNVEV (reference sequence). CDR3 length: 21 residues. The CDR3 nucleotides are TGTGCCAGCAGTTTGGCTTCGTCACTCTTGGCCCCCAGGGGCAAGGGCCCTGAAGCTTTCTTT. This translates into CASSLASSLLAPRGKGPEAFF.

The chain carries TRBV7-9 and TRBJ2-5; unclear D gene. V dropped 2 bases and J dropped 0 bases, with 10 bases sitting between them. This CDR3 has 15 amino acids. The germline V gene has CDR1 SEHNR and CDR2 FQNEAQ (reference sequence). The CDR3 is CASSLSGSYQETQYF. Here the CDR3 DNA reads TGTGCCAGCAGCTTATCCGGGTCGTACCAAGAGACCCAGTACTTC.

This chain uses TRBV28 with TRBJ2-7, with 9 bases that match TRBD2. This CDR3 is 16 amino acids long. Germline V gene lookup returns CDR1 MDHEN and CDR2 SYDVKM. V was pared by 8 bases and J by 3 bases, with 14 bases of the junction left unmatched. Here the CDR3 DNA reads TGTGCCAGCCATCGAGGGCGGCTAGCGGGATACTACGAGCAGTACTTC. It encodes CASHRGRLAGYYEQYF.

Here the CDR3 DNA reads TGTGCCAGCAGTTACTTAACAGGGCGCGCTAGCCATGAGCAGTTCTTC. This sequence encodes CASSYLTGRASHEQFF. This sequence joins TRBV6-5 and TRBJ2-1, with a tentative D call TRBD1 (6 bases). The CDR3 is made up of 16 amino acids. The V gene lost 1 base and the J gene lost 8 bases, with 18 bases spanning the gap. Germline V CDR1 and CDR2: MNHEY, SVGAGI.

This chain joins TRBV30 and TRBJ1-3; perhaps TRBD1 as D (5 bases). CDR1 and CDR2 from the germline V gene are GTSNPN and SVGIG (reference sequence). Trimming cost V 6 bases and J 4 bases, with 10 bases left between them. The CDR3 has 12 residues. This CDR3 is CACHGAGNTIYF. CDR3 nucleotide sequence: TGTGCCTGCCATGGGGCCGGAAACACCATATATTTT.

The chain carries TRBV28 and TRBJ2-7; weak D call: TRBD2 (5 bases). Germline loops: CDR1 MDHEN, CDR2 SYDVKM. Trimming pared 3 bases from V and 7 bases from J, leaving 25 bases between. This CDR3 comprises 17 residues. CDR3 amino acids: CASSLERGSGFLGEQYF. CDR3 coding DNA: TGTGCCAGCAGTTTGGAACGAGGGTCTGGTTTCCTAGGGGAGCAGTACTTC.

The chain recombines TRBV5-4 with TRBJ2-3; 12 nucleotides line up with TRBD2. This CDR3 contains 16 residues. Germline V gene data show CDR1 as SGHNT and CDR2 as YYREEE (reference sequence). Unmatched junction bases numbered 7, after V lost 3 bases and J lost 5 bases. The CDR3 nucleotides read TGTGCCAGCAGCTCGCTAGCGGGAGGGCACGGAGATACGCAGTATTTT. Translated: CASSSLAGGHGDTQYF.

V usage is TRBV27 and J usage is TRBJ1-2; no clear D gene. Deletions cut 10 bases from V and 0 bases from J, with 6 bases between. CDR3 length: 11 residues. CDR1 is MNHEY, CDR2 SMNVEV, per germline (reference sequence). CDR3: CAILTNYGYTF. The CDR3 nucleotides read TGTGCCATCCTAACTAACTATGGCTACACCTTC.

The gene calls are TRBV18 and TRBJ2-7; no clear D. Trimming shortened V by 4 bases and J by 0 bases, and 13 bases separated the two germline ends. CDR1 and CDR2 (germline): KGHSH, LQKENI. CDR3 length: 15 amino acids. The CDR3 region is CASSLSTRSSYEQYF. CDR3 bases: TGTGCCAGCTCACTCTCGACCCGGAGCTCCTACGAGCAGTACTTC.

The chain couples TRBV7-8 to TRBJ2-1; 15 bases fit TRBD2. V gave up 10 bases and J gave up 0 bases; unmatched junction bases: 4. Germline assignment: CDR1 SGHVS and CDR2 FQNEAQ. This CDR3 contains 16 residues. The CDR3 bases are TGTGCCACCGGGACTAGCGGGGGGAGCTCCTACAATGAGCAGTTCTTC. Encoded protein: CATGTSGGSSYNEQFF.

CDR3 coding DNA: TGTGCCAGCAGCGTAGACGCAGCGGGGGGGCTTATAGATACGCAGTATTTT. This sequence encodes CASSVDAAGGLIDTQYF. The genes are TRBV9 and TRBJ2-3; 10 positions match TRBD2. Losses at the gene ends were 0 bases for V and 5 bases for J; bases not matched to a gene: 9. CDR3 size: 17 residues. Germline loops: CDR1 SGDLS, CDR2 YYNGEE.

This chain connects TRBV6-5 to TRBJ1-5; TRBD1 matches 8 bases. The CDR3 extends over 15 amino acids. Losses at the gene ends were 2 bases for V and 1 base for J; bases not matched to a gene: 1. The germline V gene encodes CDR1 MNHEY and CDR2 SVGAGI. CDR3 in amino acids: CASSYRTGSNQPQHF. The CDR3 DNA is TGTGCCAGCAGTTACAGGACAGGGAGCAATCAGCCCCAGCATTTT.

This chain links TRBV28 with TRBJ2-3, with TRBD1 matching over 11 bases. The ends lost 5 bases at V and 4 bases at J; junction bases unmatched: 14. This CDR3 has 18 residues. Germline V gene lookup returns CDR1 MDHEN and CDR2 SYDVKM. CDR3 region: CASSPPPEAGQGADTQYF. The CDR3 nucleotides are TGTGCCAGCAGTCCCCCGCCCGAGGCGGGACAGGGGGCAGATACGCAGTATTTT.

This clone occurred a few times. V and J are TRBV5-4 and TRBJ2-7; 10 bases match TRBD2. After removal of 0 bases from V and 6 bases from J, the junction contained 6 bases not matched to a gene. The CDR3 is made up of 15 amino acids. The V gene's germline CDR1 is SGHNT and CDR2 YYREEE (reference sequence). The CDR3 DNA sequence: TGTGCCAGCAGCTTGGAAAGTCTAGCGGGAGTCGAGCAGTACTTC. Protein: CASSLESLAGVEQYF.

The chain employs TRBV5-1 and TRBJ2-7; TRBD2 is a possible D gene (7 bases). Per germline, CDR1 SGHRS and CDR2 YFSETQ. There are 16 residues in the CDR3. V was clipped by 6 bases and J by 1 base, with 20 bases between them. The CDR3 region is CASIPREGEGSYEQYF. The CDR3 DNA reads as TGCGCCAGCATCCCCCGTGAGGGGGAGGGGTCCTACGAGCAGTACTTC. Using reference TRBV5-1 and TRBJ2-7 for the parts outside the CDR3, the full variable domain is KAGVTQTPRYLIKTRGQQVTLSCSPISGHRSVSWYQQTPGQGLQFLFEYFSETQRNKGNFPGRFSGRQFSNSRSEMNVSTLELGDSALYLCASIPREGEGSYEQYFGPGTRLTVT.

The chain uses TRBV28 and TRBJ2-7; TRBD2 agrees at 8 bases. After removal of 3 bases from V and 3 bases from J, the junction contained 7 bases not matched to a gene. The length of the CDR3 is 15 residues. Germline lookup yields CDR1 MDHEN and CDR2 SYDVKM. CDR3: CASSFGGEWHYEQYF. The CDR3 bases are TGTGCCAGCAGTTTCGGGGGGGAATGGCACTACGAGCAGTACTTC. Supplemented by reference TRBV28 and TRBJ2-7, the full variable domain reads DVKVTQSSRYLVKRTGEKVFLECVQDMDHENMFWYRQDPGLGLRLIYFSYDVKMKEKGDIPEGYSVSREKKERFSLILESASTNQTSMYLCASSFGGEWHYEQYFGPGTRLTVT.

This clone appeared a single time. The CDR3 DNA reads as TGTGCCAGCAGTTTATATATCTCTGGAAACACCATATATTTT. Its protein product is CASSLYISGNTIYF. The chain has TRBV28 and TRBJ1-3; D is unclear. V lost 1 base to trimming and J lost 0 bases, with 4 bases between them. CDR3 length equals 14 residues. Germline V gene data show CDR1 as MDHEN and CDR2 as SYDVKM.

This clone was detected only a few times. The chain recombines TRBV19 with TRBJ1-1; no firm D call. The germline V gene has CDR1 LNHDA and CDR2 SQIVND (reference sequence). The CDR3 contains 18 residues. Trimming stripped 10 bases from V and 0 bases from J, with 27 bases between. CDR3 in amino acids: CATHQTPVVGDMNTEAFF. Here the CDR3 DNA reads TGTGCCACACACCAGACACCAGTAGTCGGTGATATGAACACTGAAGCTTTCTTT.

The chain joins TRBV28 to TRBJ2-5; D is perhaps TRBD2 (5 bases). Deletions cut 4 bases from V and 1 base from J, with 13 bases between. The germline V gene encodes CDR1 MDHEN and CDR2 SYDVKM. The CDR3 is made up of 15 amino acids. The CDR3 DNA reads TGTGCCAGCAGTTATGTGGGAGAGGGCCAAGAGACCCAGTACTTC. The encoded protein is CASSYVGEGQETQYF.

This chain joins TRBV7-6 and TRBJ2-3, with D tentatively TRBD2 (5 bases). This CDR3 has 13 amino acids. V was pared by 4 bases and J by 6 bases, with 11 bases between. Germline lookup yields CDR1 SGHVS and CDR2 FNYEAQ. This chain's CDR3 is CASSSAGGDTQYF. The CDR3 nucleotides read TGTGCCAGCAGCTCCGCGGGTGGCGATACGCAGTATTTT.

This rearrangement joins TRBV27 to TRBJ2-1; 12 bases line up with TRBD2. The CDR3 is 15 amino acids. Looked up from germline, CDR1 is MNHEY and CDR2 is SMNVEV (reference sequence). V lost 6 bases to trimming and J lost 10 bases; unmatched junction nucleotides: 10. The CDR3 coding sequence is TGTGCCAGCAGCCGTCTAGCGGGAGGGCCGCCCGAGCAGTTCTTC. It codes for CASSRLAGGPPEQFF.